One sample yielded the 25 T cell receptor beta chains listed below, sequenced in a study of early T cells in non-severe SARS-CoV-2 infection. TCRdb processed the 5' RACE reads anew with MiXCR; each CDR3 protein has one entry. The sample contains roughly 60,000 distinct CDR3 sequences, about 6.4% of which appear only once. The starting material was whole blood, obtained at baseline. The receptors were sampled from an adult who was a healthcare worker with PCR-confirmed SARS-CoV-2 infection or an uninfected control (not recorded which).

The chain joins TRBV19 to TRBJ2-2, with 7 positions matching TRBD1. CDR1 is LNHDA and CDR2 is SQIVND in the germline V gene (reference sequence). J was trimmed by 5 bases and V by 0 bases; bases with no gene match: 9. The CDR3 is 17 amino acids. CDR3 DNA: TGTGCCAGTAGTATAGATAGGCCAGGGGGAAGAACCGGGGAGCTGTTTTTT. It encodes CASSIDRPGGRTGELFF.

This clonotype was counted at least ten times. The chain employs TRBV6-1 and TRBJ2-5; D is uncertain. Germline CDR1 reads MNHNS; CDR2 reads SASEGT. CDR3 length: 13 amino acids. V lost 3 bases to trimming and J lost 7 bases, with 12 bases between them. CDR3 in DNA: TGTGCCAGCAGTGATGTTATCCTCGCGACCCAGTACTTC. The encoded protein is CASSDVILATQYF.

This clonotype has ten or more counts. This sequence joins TRBV20-1 and TRBJ2-7; TRBD1 aligns across 7 bases. CDR1 DFQATT and CDR2 SNEGSKA come from the germline V gene (reference sequence). CDR3 length: 12 amino acids. V shed 5 bases, J shed 4 bases, and the junction held 5 bases outside the gene matches. CDR3 protein: CSAPTGWYEQYF. CDR3 coding DNA: TGCAGTGCTCCGACAGGGTGGTACGAGCAGTACTTC.

This clonotype was seen many times. V gene TRBV12-3 or TRBV12-4 combines with J gene TRBJ2-3, with TRBD2 matching 13 bases. V lost 5 bases, J lost 1 base, and 0 bases stayed unmatched. This CDR3 spans 15 amino acids. The CDR3 protein is CASSGLAGGTDTQYF. The CDR3 DNA reads as TGTGCCAGCAGTGGACTAGCGGGGGGCACAGATACGCAGTATTTT.

This clonotype was seen ten or more times. Germline is not matched at one junction end, which may reflect a read error. The chain couples TRBV7-7 to TRBJ2-7; D not certain. CDR3 length equals 14 residues. CDR1 is SSHAT and CDR2 is FNYEAQ in the germline V gene (reference sequence). The CDR3 DNA reads TGTGCTAGCAGCTTCGGACCCATTTCCTACGAGCAGTACTTC. Encoded protein: CASSFGPISYEQYF. The full variable domain, rest sourced from reference TRBV7-7 and TRBJ2-7, is GAGVSQSPRYKVTKRGQDVTLRCDPISSHATLYWYQQALGQGPEFLTYFNYEAQPDKSGLPSDRFSAERPEGSISTLTIQRTEQRDSAMYRCASSFGPISYEQYFGPGTRLTVT.

This clonotype was observed a handful of times. The chain carries TRBV20-1 and TRBJ2-5, with 9 bases that match TRBD2. The CDR3 has 16 residues. CDR1 and CDR2 from the germline V gene are DFQATT and SNEGSKA (reference sequence). The junction had 10 bases not matched to a gene; V was cut back by 0 bases and J by 5 bases. CDR3 region: CSARDIEGLAWETQYF. DNA of the CDR3: TGCAGTGCTAGAGATATTGAGGGACTAGCATGGGAGACCCAGTACTTC.

The J gene is TRBJ2-7, the V gene TRBV20-1; no definite D call. With 5 bases removed from V and 5 bases from J, the gap between germline ends came to 13 bases. CDR3 size: 12 residues. CDR1 DFQATT and CDR2 SNEGSKA come from the germline V gene (reference sequence). In nucleotides, the CDR3 is TGCAGTGCTGCGGTTAGTGTCGACGAGCAGTACTTC. Its translation is CSAAVSVDEQYF.

The chain employs TRBV10-3 and TRBJ2-5; 9 nucleotides match TRBD1. With 4 bases clipped from V and 2 bases from J, the junction kept 8 bases outside the gene matches. This CDR3 comprises 16 residues. Germline V gene lookup returns CDR1 ENHRY and CDR2 SYGVKD. CDR3 nucleotides: TGTGCCATCAGTGGATGGGACAGGGAAAGGCAAGAGACCCAGTACTTC. It yields the protein CAISGWDRERQETQYF.

This clonotype was recorded a few times. The V and J genes are TRBV15 and TRBJ1-6; D not certain. From germline, CDR1 is LNHNV and CDR2 YYDKDF (reference sequence). Trimming removed 0 bases from V and 10 bases from J, with 10 bases in between. CDR3 size: 14 residues. The DNA of the CDR3 is TGTGCCACCAGCAGAGATCGAGGGAACTCACCCCTCCACTTT. Amino acids: CATSRDRGNSPLHF. Supplemented by reference TRBV15 and TRBJ1-6, the full variable domain reads DAMVIQNPRYQVTQFGKPVTLSCSQTLNHNVMYWYQQKSSQAPKLLFHYYDKDFNNEADTPDNFQSRRPNTSFCFLDIRSPGLGDTAMYLCATSRDRGNSPLHFGNGTRLTVT.

This clonotype occurred a few times. The chain has TRBV20-1 and TRBJ1-4; tentatively, D is TRBD1 (5 bases). The CDR3 extends over 14 amino acids. The V end was cut by 6 bases, the J end by 4 bases, with 15 bases between. Germline V gene data show CDR1 as DFQATT and CDR2 as SNEGSKA (reference sequence). The CDR3 loop is CSALPDSFNEKLFF. CDR3 in DNA: TGCAGTGCCCTACCAGACAGTTTTAATGAAAAACTGTTTTTT.

The rearrangement joins TRBV28 to TRBJ2-1, with TRBD2 identical over 9 bases. The CDR3 consists of 16 residues. The trim removed 7 bases at V and 4 bases at J, leaving 11 bases unmatched. Looked up from germline, CDR1 is MDHEN and CDR2 is SYDVKM. The CDR3 sequence: CASTTNLAGRYNEQFF. The CDR3 coding sequence is TGTGCCAGCACTACGAATCTAGCGGGGCGATACAATGAGCAGTTCTTC. Together with reference TRBV28 and TRBJ2-1, the CDR3 gives the full variable domain: DVKVTQSSRYLVKRTGEKVFLECVQDMDHENMFWYRQDPGLGLRLIYFSYDVKMKEKGDIPEGYSVSREKKERFSLILESASTNQTSMYLCASTTNLAGRYNEQFFGPGTRLTVL.

This clonotype showed up many times. The genes are TRBV29-1 and TRBJ1-2, with D tentatively TRBD1 (5 bases). This CDR3 contains 11 residues. V was shortened by 6 bases and J by 12 bases, with 17 bases between the two germline ends. Germline V gives CDR1 SQVTM, CDR2 ANQGSEA. This chain's CDR3 is CSVEHGWDHTF. CDR3 nucleotide sequence: TGCAGCGTCGAACACGGGTGGGACCACACCTTC.

The chain recombines TRBV6-1 with TRBJ2-1; D unclear. The CDR3 is 17 amino acids. The V gene lost 2 bases and the J gene lost 2 bases, with 16 bases spanning the gap. CDR1 MNHNS and CDR2 SASEGT come from the germline V gene. In DNA form, the CDR3 reads TGTGCCAGCAGTGAAAGTGTTTGGCAGGAAGCCTACAATGAGCAGTTCTTC. This encodes CASSESVWQEAYNEQFF.

This chain joins TRBV7-9 and TRBJ2-3, with unresolved D. The CDR3 is 16 residues long. Trimming took 2 bases from V and 0 from J, leaving 12 bases between them. Germline V gene data show CDR1 as SEHNR and CDR2 as FQNEAQ (reference sequence). The CDR3 sequence is CASSLSSTFSTDTQYF. CDR3 DNA sequence: TGTGCCAGCAGCTTAAGTTCGACTTTTAGCACAGATACGCAGTATTTT.

This clonotype was picked up a small number of times. J is TRBJ2-3 and V is TRBV20-1, with 10 bases lining up with TRBD2. With 8 bases clipped from V and 0 bases from J, the junction kept 2 bases outside the gene matches. This CDR3 contains 13 residues. CDR1 is DFQATT, CDR2 SNEGSKA, per germline (reference sequence). The CDR3 spells CSTLAGSTDTQYF. In DNA form, the CDR3 reads TGCAGTACACTAGCGGGGAGCACAGATACGCAGTATTTT.

This clonotype was recorded at least ten times. The chain recombines TRBV28 with TRBJ2-7; 11 bases are a match to TRBD1. The CDR3 is 17 amino acids. Germline V CDR1 and CDR2: MDHEN, SYDVKM. V was clipped by 8 bases and J by 2 bases; unmatched bases: 14. DNA of the CDR3: TGTGCCAGCGACAAGAGGAGGACAGGGGGCTACACCTACGAGCAGTACTTC. It codes for CASDKRRTGGYTYEQYF.

This clonotype occurred a few times. This chain joins TRBV7-2 and TRBJ2-3; TRBD2 agrees at 11 bases. With 5 bases clipped from V and 4 bases from J, the junction kept 5 bases outside the gene matches. The length of the CDR3 is 15 residues. Germline V gene sequence: CDR1 SGHTA, CDR2 FQGNSA. CDR3 nucleotides: TGTGCCAGCAGCCGGGGACTAGCGGAAGCAGATACGCAGTATTTT. It translates to CASSRGLAEADTQYF.

The chain links TRBV11-2 to TRBJ2-4, with 11 nucleotides matching TRBD2. The CDR3 consists of 18 residues. The J segment lost 0 bases and the V segment lost 5 bases, leaving 9 bases of the junction unmatched. Germline values: CDR1 SGHAT, CDR2 FQNNGV. The DNA for the CDR3 is TGTGCCAGCAGCACACTAGCGGGGGAGCTCCTAGCCAAAAACATTCAGTACTTC. It encodes CASSTLAGELLAKNIQYF.

The chain combines TRBV28 with TRBJ2-7; no definite D call. Trimming stripped 10 bases from V and 0 bases from J, with 13 bases between. Germline V gives CDR1 MDHEN, CDR2 SYDVKM. The CDR3 spans 13 residues. The CDR3 sequence is CATMLDGSYEQYF. DNA for the CDR3: TGTGCCACAATGCTGGACGGCTCCTACGAGCAGTACTTC.

The chain joins TRBV12-3 or TRBV12-4 to TRBJ2-5; D call uncertain. V gave up 3 bases and J gave up 10 bases, with 9 bases separating them. The CDR3 has 11 residues. The CDR3 protein is CASSFQGDQYF. The DNA for the CDR3 is TGTGCCAGCAGTTTCCAAGGAGACCAGTACTTC.

In this sample, this clonotype turned up a few times. The chain couples TRBV4-3 to TRBJ2-7; TRBD2 agrees at 9 bases. The V and J ends lost 2 bases and 2 bases, in that order; junction bases with no gene match: 7. The germline CDR1 and CDR2 sequences are LGHNA and YSLEER. This CDR3 contains 16 residues. The DNA for the CDR3 is TGCGCCAGCAGCCAAAGACTAGCGGAAGGAACCTACGAGCAGTACTTC. Encoded protein: CASSQRLAEGTYEQYF.

The V and J genes are TRBV7-2 and TRBJ2-3, with 11 nucleotides matching TRBD2. The ends lost 5 bases at V and 6 bases at J; junction bases unmatched: 10. The CDR3 covers 16 residues. The germline CDR1 and CDR2 sequences are SGHTA and FQGNSA. The CDR3 nucleotides are TGTGCCAGCAGCAAGAATCTAGCGGGGGGAGCTGATACGCAGTATTTT. Protein sequence: CASSKNLAGGADTQYF.

The table lists this clonotype with many counts. V and J are TRBV29-1 and TRBJ2-7, with 11 bases aligning to TRBD2. Trimming took 4 bases from V and 3 from J; bases not matched to a gene: 11. This CDR3 contains 16 residues. Germline CDR1 is SQVTM and CDR2 is ANQGSEA. This CDR3 is CSVVPLLAGELYEQYF. CDR3 DNA sequence: TGCAGCGTTGTTCCCCTACTAGCGGGGGAGCTCTACGAGCAGTACTTC.

The V call is TRBV18, the J call TRBJ2-5; D is ambiguous. The length of the CDR3 is 13 residues. Germline CDR1 KGHSH, CDR2 LQKENI. The V end lost 3 bases, the J end lost 0 bases, and 5 bases lay between the germline ends. The chain's CDR3 is CASSPGNQETQYF. The CDR3 DNA reads TGTGCCAGCTCACCGGGGAACCAAGAGACCCAGTACTTC.

This clonotype was recorded at least ten times. The chain combines TRBV27 with TRBJ2-3, with D possibly matching TRBD2 (7 bases). Germline CDR1 and CDR2: MNHEY and SMNVEV (reference sequence). This CDR3 region has 16 residues. V dropped 7 bases and J dropped 3 bases, with 20 bases sitting between them. CDR3 coding DNA: TGTGCCAGCAACCGAGGGGGGGCCCTCGGGACAGATACGCAGTATTTT. This codes for CASNRGGALGTDTQYF.